The 28 T cell receptor beta chains below all came from one sample that was sequenced in a study of spatial heterogeneity in lung cancer. TCRdb passed the 5' RACE reads through MiXCR, listing each CDR3 protein once. Of around 27,000 distinct CDR3 sequences detected, roughly 5.5% appear once; the ten largest clones hold approximately 20%. Described time point: blood at routine non-recurrence follow-up after resection. Material for sequencing was whole RNA from tumor, nontumor lung or frozen PBMC, left unsorted. The sequences come from PBMCs, collected at follow-up. The receptors were gathered from a male donor with early-stage non-small cell lung cancer.

The genes are TRBV5-1 and TRBJ2-1; D remains unclear. The germline gives CDR1 SGHRS, CDR2 YFSETQ. CDR3 length: 16 amino acids. Trimming cost V 0 bases and J 1 base, with 11 bases left between them. In nucleotides, the CDR3 is TGCGCCAGCAGCTTGGTGGCAGCGACATCCTACAATGAGCAGTTCTTC. Translated: CASSLVAATSYNEQFF.

The rearrangement joins TRBV7-3 to TRBJ2-5; 8 bases agree with TRBD2. The CDR3 spans 15 residues. Germline V gene sequence: CDR1 SGHTA, CDR2 FQGTGA. Unmatched junction bases numbered 7, after V lost 3 bases and J lost 4 bases. The CDR3 sequence: CASSLAGGWSETQYF. For the CDR3, the DNA is TGTGCCAGCAGCTTGGCGGGAGGTTGGTCAGAGACCCAGTACTTC.

This clonotype was seen repeatedly, ten times or more. The genes are TRBV25-1 and TRBJ1-6, with TRBD1 identical over 10 bases. Trimming took 1 base from V and 7 from J; bases not matched to a gene: 1. The CDR3 loop spans 15 amino acids. Germline V lookup: CDR1 MGHDK, CDR2 SYGVNS. The CDR3 DNA reads TGTGCCAGCAGTGAATTGGACAGGGGGAATTCACCCCTCCACTTT. The encoded protein is CASSELDRGNSPLHF.

The DNA of the CDR3 is TGTGCCAGCAGTTACACTAGCGGTACCTACAATGAGCAGTTCTTC. The encoded protein is CASSYTSGTYNEQFF. This chain uses TRBV6-2 or TRBV6-3 with TRBJ2-1; TRBD2 matches 8 bases. The CDR3 length is 15 residues. Germline CDR1 reads MNHEY; CDR2 reads SVGEGT. After removal of 2 bases from V and 2 bases from J, the junction contained 2 bases not matched to a gene.

This clonotype was seen once. The rearrangement joins TRBV6-1 to TRBJ1-5; no clear D gene. Germline V lookup: CDR1 MNHNS, CDR2 SASEGT. The CDR3 is 16 residues long. The V end lost 2 bases, the J end lost 0 bases, and 11 bases lay between the germline ends. The CDR3 loop is CASSERAAYSNQPQHF. The CDR3 DNA is TGTGCCAGCAGTGAAAGGGCGGCTTATAGCAATCAGCCCCAGCATTTT.

This clonotype came up many times. This CDR3 reads CASSLASGGGRDTQYF. In DNA form, the CDR3 reads TGTGCCAGCAGCTTAGCCAGCGGGGGGGGAAGAGATACGCAGTATTTT. The rearrangement uses TRBV7-2 and TRBJ2-3; TRBD2 aligns across 10 bases. The CDR3 is 16 residues long. The V and J ends lost 0 bases and 5 bases, in that order; junction bases with no gene match: 5. The germline V gene encodes CDR1 SGHTA and CDR2 FQGNSA.

This clonotype has a count of ten or more. Here the CDR3 reads CSVSDSAEKEQYF. The CDR3 coding sequence is TGCAGCGTATCCGACAGTGCGGAGAAAGAGCAGTACTTC. V usage is TRBV29-1 and J usage is TRBJ2-7, with D maybe TRBD1 (5 bases). The germline V gene encodes CDR1 SQVTM and CDR2 ANQGSEA. CDR3 length: 13 residues. V was cut by 6 bases and J by 7 bases, with 19 bases left in between.

This clonotype has ten or more counts. The DNA of the CDR3 is TGTGCCAGCAGTAAAACCGGGACAGGTGGCTACACCTTC. Its protein product is CASSKTGTGGYTF. The V call is TRBV2, the J call TRBJ1-2, with 8 bases that match TRBD1. The CDR3 is 13 residues long. Germline V gives CDR1 SNHLY, CDR2 FYNNEI. V shed 5 bases and J 7 bases; nucleotides not matched to a gene: 6.

This clonotype is classed as medium-sized. The gene calls are TRBV19 and TRBJ2-5; D unclear. CDR3 length: 13 amino acids. V lost 3 bases to trimming and J lost 0 bases, with 5 bases between them. Germline loops: CDR1 LNHDA, CDR2 SQIVND (reference sequence). CDR3 loop: CASSIRYQETQYF. The CDR3 region has the DNA TGTGCCAGTAGTATTCGCTACCAAGAGACCCAGTACTTC. Complete variable domain (other parts from reference TRBV19 and TRBJ2-5): DGGITQSPKYLFRKEGQNVTLSCEQNLNHDAMYWYRQDPGQGLRLIYYSQIVNDFQKGDIAEGYSVSREKKESFPLTVTSAQKNPTAFYLCASSIRYQETQYFGPGTRLLVL.

The V gene is TRBV7-2, the J gene TRBJ2-3; D is ambiguous. From germline, CDR1 is SGHTA and CDR2 FQGNSA. The CDR3 consists of 14 residues. The germline V and J ends were trimmed by 1 base and 3 bases, with 8 bases remaining between them. CDR3 loop: CASSLGGATDTQYF. The CDR3 DNA reads TGTGCCAGCAGCTTAGGTGGCGCGACAGATACGCAGTATTTT.

Concerning this clonotype itself: Likely a read error: the CDR3 ends without its conserved phenylalanine or tryptophan. Because the CDR3's place on the DNA is in doubt, the DNA is left out and the CDR3 is given as listed by TCRdb. The chain joins TRBV23-1 to TRBJ2-7; TRBD1 reflects the table's D call only, with no check against the DNA. TRBV23-1 is identified as an open reading frame with a role that is uncertain. Termini included, the CDR3 measures 12 amino acids. The CDR3 region is CASSPTGQGQVA.

This clonotype was recorded a few times. Here the CDR3 DNA reads TGTGCCAGCATGGCGGGGGCGTACAATGAGCAGTTCTTC. This gives the protein CASMAGAYNEQFF. The chain employs TRBV2 and TRBJ2-1; possibly TRBD2 for D (7 bases). V was clipped by 7 bases and J by 4 bases, with 11 bases between them. The CDR3 spans 13 residues. Germline lookup yields CDR1 SNHLY and CDR2 FYNNEI.

This clonotype was observed many times. The rearrangement uses TRBV9 and TRBJ2-7; 7 bases line up with TRBD2. The CDR3 has 14 residues. Germline assignment: CDR1 SGDLS and CDR2 YYNGEE. With V trimmed by 4 bases and J by 1 base, 5 bases remained unmatched. CDR3 sequence (DNA): TGTGCCAGCAGCAAGGGCGGGGGATCCTACGAGCAGTACTTC. Encoded protein: CASSKGGGSYEQYF.

This clonotype was seen a handful of times. The genes are TRBV29-1 and TRBJ2-3; D remains ambiguous. V gave up 7 bases and J gave up 2 bases, with 13 bases separating them. CDR1 and CDR2 (germline): SQVTM, ANQGSEA. The CDR3 runs 13 residues. CDR3 protein: CSADATHTDTQYF. DNA of the CDR3: TGCAGCGCGGACGCGACCCACACAGATACGCAGTATTTT.

This clonotype was found many times. The genes are TRBV24-1 and TRBJ2-1; the match to TRBD2 covers 14 bases. Per germline, CDR1 KGHDR and CDR2 SFDVKD. This CDR3 spans 15 amino acids. V shed 5 bases, J shed 14 bases, and the junction held 10 bases outside the gene matches. CDR3 protein: CATSVQGLAGEEEFF. CDR3 DNA: TGTGCCACCAGTGTCCAGGGACTAGCGGGAGAGGAGGAGTTCTTC.

In this sample, this clonotype turned up many times. The chain links TRBV7-2 to TRBJ2-5, with TRBD1 as a possible D gene (5 bases). V lost 0 bases to trimming and J lost 4 bases, with 12 bases between them. The V gene's germline CDR1 is SGHTA and CDR2 FQGNSA. CDR3 length: 15 residues. CDR3 bases: TGTGCCAGCAGCTTAGCGGGGCCGAGGAGAGAGACCCAGTACTTC. It is translated as CASSLAGPRRETQYF.

This clonotype has a count of ten or more. CDR3 coding DNA: TGTGCCAGCGGCTTGCTAGCGGGGTTATACAATGAGCAGTTCTTC. This codes for CASGLLAGLYNEQFF. The V call is TRBV27, the J call TRBJ2-1; TRBD2 agrees at 9 bases. The J segment lost 4 bases and the V segment lost 8 bases, leaving 9 bases of the junction unmatched. Germline V lookup: CDR1 MNHEY, CDR2 SMNVEV (reference sequence). The CDR3 is 15 residues long.

This clonotype showed up just a few times. The chain carries TRBV15 and TRBJ1-5; D perhaps matches TRBD1 (5 bases). V was clipped by 1 base and J by 4 bases, with 11 bases between them. CDR3 size: 15 residues. Germline V CDR1 and CDR2: LNHNV, YYDKDF (reference sequence). CDR3 DNA: TGTGCCACCAGCAGAGGGTTGGGGGAAAATCAGCCCCAGCATTTT. It encodes CATSRGLGENQPQHF.

The genes are TRBV25-1 and TRBJ1-1; D not certain. Germline V CDR1 and CDR2: MGHDK, SYGVNS. The CDR3 is 13 residues long. V was shortened by 1 base and J by 0 bases, with 3 bases between the two germline ends. The CDR3 sequence: CASSEWVNTEAFF. The CDR3, as DNA: TGTGCCAGCAGTGAATGGGTGAACACTGAAGCTTTCTTT.

J is TRBJ2-1 and V is TRBV6-5, with D possibly being TRBD1 or TRBD2 (5 bases each). The germline V gene has CDR1 MNHEY and CDR2 SVGAGI. V was cut by 5 bases and J by 6 bases, with 17 bases left in between. The CDR3 consists of 15 residues. CDR3 residues: CASSTQWGGGNEQFF. CDR3 coding DNA: TGTGCCAGCAGTACACAGTGGGGTGGGGGCAATGAGCAGTTCTTC.

The chain uses TRBV27 and TRBJ1-1, with D hard to call. Germline V gives CDR1 MNHEY, CDR2 SMNVEV (reference sequence). This CDR3 is 14 amino acids long. V lost 5 bases and J 0 bases, leaving 10 bases between the germline ends. The CDR3 DNA reads as TGTGCCAGCAGTAAACACTCTTTGAACACTGAAGCTTTCTTT. It is translated as CASSKHSLNTEAFF.

Points on this clonotype: A read error may explain this, as a much larger clone is one base away. The J gene is TRBJ2-1, the V gene TRBV14; TRBD2 aligns across 9 bases. The CDR3 covers 16 residues. Germline V gene sequence: CDR1 SGHDN, CDR2 FVKESK. The CDR3 sequence is CASSPRLAGKGNELFF. DNA of the CDR3: TGTGCCAGCAGCCCCCGTCTAGCGGGGAAGGGGAATGAGCTGTTCTTC.

The chain recombines TRBV14 with TRBJ2-5; 8 bases are a match to TRBD2. V dropped 6 bases and J dropped 5; count of bases not matched to a gene: 5. Germline lookup yields CDR1 SGHDN and CDR2 FVKESK. The CDR3 loop spans 13 amino acids. The CDR3 DNA sequence: TGTGCCAGCAGGCGGGAGGCGGCGGAGACCCAGTACTTC. It encodes CASRREAAETQYF.

This clonotype was counted at least ten times. The chain combines TRBV28 with TRBJ1-4; D is uncertain. The CDR3 length is 14 residues. V lost 2 bases and J lost 8, with 12 bases in between. CDR1 MDHEN and CDR2 SYDVKM come from the germline V gene. This chain's CDR3 is CASSLDFVGEKLFF. The CDR3 nucleotides read TGTGCCAGCAGTTTAGATTTCGTAGGAGAAAAACTGTTTTTT.

The rearrangement links TRBV20-1 to TRBJ2-5; TRBD2 aligns across 10 bases. Germline assignment: CDR1 DFQATT and CDR2 SNEGSKA (reference sequence). J was trimmed by 6 bases and V by 6 bases; bases with no gene match: 16. This CDR3 is 16 amino acids long. CDR3 loop: CSAVKPSSGSPQTQYF. As DNA, the CDR3 is TGCAGTGCCGTAAAACCTTCTAGCGGGAGCCCGCAGACCCAGTACTTC.

This clonotype was counted at least ten times. The chain combines TRBV5-4 with TRBJ2-1, with TRBD2 as a possible D gene (5 bases). CDR1 and CDR2 from the germline V gene are SGHNT and YYREEE (reference sequence). The CDR3 runs 12 residues. V lost 4 bases and J 6 bases, leaving 8 bases between the germline ends. The CDR3 is CASSPTSNEQFF. CDR3 nucleotide sequence: TGTGCCAGCAGCCCTACTAGCAATGAGCAGTTCTTC.

This clonotype was detected many times. The chain has TRBV29-1 and TRBJ2-3; D remains unclear. The V end was cut by 0 bases, the J end by 4 bases, with 11 bases between. Germline-derived CDR1 and CDR2 are SQVTM and ANQGSEA. This CDR3 spans 14 amino acids. The DNA for the CDR3 is TGCAGCGTTGAAGATAGTTTCCTAGCAGATACGCAGTATTTT. Amino acids: CSVEDSFLADTQYF.

This clonotype was detected ten times or more. This rearrangement joins TRBV4-3 to TRBJ2-7; 11 positions agree with TRBD1. CDR1 LGHNA and CDR2 YSLEER come from the germline V gene. Germline trimming cut 0 bases from V and 5 bases from J; bases unmatched to any gene: 3. The CDR3 length is 15 residues. The CDR3 DNA is TGCGCCAGCAGCCAAGAGGGACAGGGGGTGGACGAGCAGTACGTC. Translating it yields CASSQEGQGVDEQYV.